This record concerns one TCR beta chain sequence. The sample comes from a study of cytomegalovirus exposure and HLA in healthy donors. Germline V CDR1 and CDR2: SGHRS, YFSETQ. The CDR3 sequence is 13 residues long. Trimming removed 5 bases from V and 2 bases from J; junction bases left unmatched: 4. PCR involved 60 Vbeta and 13 Jbeta primers. Repertoires were generated with immunoSEQ multiplex PCR, while TCRdb's copy carries only in-frame clones and drops some. The sample contains 100,000 to 150,000 clones, 65% to 75% of which appear only once. The sequence derives from a man aged 40-55 years in good health and CMV-seropositive. Specimen: PBMCs. The chain employs TRBV5-1 and TRBJ2-7; 7 nucleotides agree with TRBD1. The CDR3 region has the DNA TGCGCCAGCAGGACAGGGTGGGCCTACGAGCAGTACTTC. It codes for CASRTGWAYEQYF.